These 16 T cell receptor beta chains were sequenced from one sample in a study of shared clonotypes between healthy human individuals. Naive-designated CD8 cells lacked CD45RO, were positively enriched for CCR7, and omitted terminally differentiated effector memory CD45RA+ cells. Method: immunoSEQ multiplex PCR; TCRdb's copy keeps in-frame clones and lacks some. The table shows some 2 million clones, with around 96% occurring only once. Source material: naive CD8+ T cells sorted from blood. Source of these receptors: a man younger than 30 in good health.

V and J are TRBV28 and TRBJ2-5, with no clear D. In germline, CDR1 is MDHEN, CDR2 SYDVKM. V lost 6 bases and J lost 5, with 10 bases in between. The CDR3 totals 12 residues. CDR3 loop: CASSPIRETQYF. The CDR3 nucleotides are TGTGCCAGCAGCCCCATTCGCGAGACCCAGTACTTC.

The J gene is TRBJ2-5, the V gene TRBV19; D perhaps matches TRBD2 (6 bases). CDR1 LNHDA and CDR2 SQIVND come from the germline V gene (reference sequence). Trimming removed 3 bases at V and 2 bases at J, with 19 bases between. The CDR3 consists of 17 residues. DNA for the CDR3: TGTGCCAGTAGTATGGGGATGCGCCTGGCGGGACAAGAGACCCAGTACTTC. Protein: CASSMGMRLAGQETQYF.

The chain has TRBV27 and TRBJ2-2; D is undetermined. Germline V gene lookup returns CDR1 MNHEY and CDR2 SMNVEV (reference sequence). The germline V and J ends were trimmed by 3 bases and 0 bases, with 14 bases remaining between them. The CDR3 covers 17 residues. The CDR3 nucleotides read TGTGCCAGCAGTTTCGAGGCCTGGGGAACGAACACCGGGGAGCTGTTTTTT. It is translated as CASSFEAWGTNTGELFF.

The V gene is TRBV10-2, the J gene TRBJ2-7, with D perhaps assigned TRBD1 or TRBD2 (5 bases each). Germline values: CDR1 WSHSY, CDR2 SAAADI. The CDR3 covers 11 residues. V dropped 2 bases and J dropped 9 bases, with 8 bases sitting between them. Here the CDR3 reads CASSEGTGQYF. The DNA of the CDR3 is TGCGCCAGCAGTGAGGGGACGGGGCAGTACTTC.

The V gene is TRBV29-1, the J gene TRBJ2-7, with D perhaps being TRBD1 or TRBD2 (5 bases each). This CDR3 contains 16 residues. Trimming removed 6 bases at V and 2 bases at J, with 23 bases between. Germline V gene lookup returns CDR1 SQVTM and CDR2 ANQGSEA. The CDR3 DNA reads TGCAGCGTCCTTAAAGATACAGGAGGTGGTCCCTACGAGCAGTACTTC. Amino acids: CSVLKDTGGGPYEQYF.

V and J are TRBV19 and TRBJ2-7, with TRBD1 matching 7 bases. V shed 11 bases, J shed 7 bases, and the junction held 8 bases outside the gene matches. Germline loops: CDR1 LNHDA, CDR2 SQIVND (reference sequence). CDR3 length equals 11 residues. The CDR3 here is CAVQGESEQYF. The CDR3, as DNA: TGTGCCGTCCAGGGGGAATCAGAGCAGTACTTC.

The rearrangement uses TRBV5-4 and TRBJ2-7, with D unresolved. Germline CDR1 reads SGHNT; CDR2 reads YYREEE (reference sequence). This CDR3 region has 13 residues. V shed 4 bases and J shed 3 bases, with 11 bases lying between them. The CDR3 nucleotides read TGTGCCAGCAGCCCGGCCAACAGCTACGAGCAGTACTTC. It encodes CASSPANSYEQYF.

The gene calls are TRBV15 and TRBJ1-3, with 9 positions matching TRBD1. The V segment lost 4 bases and the J segment 3 bases; nucleotides outside the gene matches: 4. The germline V gene encodes CDR1 LNHNV and CDR2 YYDKDF (reference sequence). This CDR3 has 15 residues. The CDR3 spells CATSIDRGNGNTIYF. CDR3 in DNA: TGTGCCACCAGCATAGACAGGGGGAATGGAAACACCATATATTTT.

This CDR3 reads CASSWTGYEQYF. Written as DNA, the CDR3 is TGCGCCAGCAGCTGGACAGGGTACGAGCAGTACTTC. J is TRBJ2-7 and V is TRBV5-1; TRBD1 matches 8 bases. The length of the CDR3 is 12 residues. Germline V gives CDR1 SGHRS, CDR2 YFSETQ. J gave up 4 bases and V 3 bases, and 0 bases lay outside the gene matches.

V is TRBV27 and J is TRBJ1-5; D may be TRBD1 (5 bases). V lost 5 bases, J lost 2 bases, and 22 bases lay in between. CDR3 length equals 18 residues. The germline gives CDR1 MNHEY, CDR2 SMNVEV (reference sequence). The CDR3 is CASSGGDDLIQGNQPQHF. Written as DNA, the CDR3 is TGTGCCAGCAGTGGGGGGGATGACTTGATTCAGGGCAATCAGCCCCAGCATTTT.

The CDR3 reads CASSLGEASNQPQHF. As DNA, the CDR3 is TGCGCCAGCAGCTTGGGGGAGGCGAGCAATCAGCCCCAGCATTTT. The rearrangement uses TRBV5-1 and TRBJ1-5; D remains unclear. V was shortened by 0 bases and J by 1 base, with 8 bases between the two germline ends. This CDR3 contains 15 residues. Germline CDR1 reads SGHRS; CDR2 reads YFSETQ. The entire variable domain, with the rest obtained from reference TRBV5-1 and TRBJ1-5, is as follows: KAGVTQTPRYLIKTRGQQVTLSCSPISGHRSVSWYQQTPGQGLQFLFEYFSETQRNKGNFPGRFSGRQFSNSRSEMNVSTLELGDSALYLCASSLGEASNQPQHFGDGTRLSIL.

This chain links TRBV5-6 with TRBJ2-7; 9 nucleotides align to TRBD2. CDR3 length: 14 amino acids. CDR1 is SGHDT and CDR2 is YYEEEE in the germline V gene. Trimming at V came to 4 bases and at J to 1 base, leaving 3 bases not matched to a gene. CDR3 sequence (DNA): TGTGCCAGCAGCCGTAGCGGGAGATCCTACGAGCAGTACTTC. This sequence encodes CASSRSGRSYEQYF.

This sequence joins TRBV9 and TRBJ2-3; D is perhaps TRBD1 or TRBD2 (6 bases each). Looked up from germline, CDR1 is SGDLS and CDR2 is YYNGEE. This CDR3 has 13 amino acids. Deletions cut 3 bases from V and 6 bases from J, with 11 bases between. CDR3: CASSAGGRDTQYF. CDR3 nucleotide sequence: TGTGCCAGCAGCGCCGGGGGCCGGGATACGCAGTATTTT.

This clone was seen just once. The chain combines TRBV6-5 with TRBJ2-1, with 11 bases that match TRBD2. The CDR3 is 16 amino acids. Looked up from germline, CDR1 is MNHEY and CDR2 is SVGAGI. J lost 9 bases, V lost 0 bases, and 7 bases had no gene match. The CDR3 DNA sequence: TGTGCCAGCAGTTACTCGTTTAGCGGGGGGGCCGCTGAGCAGTTCTTC. It is translated as CASSYSFSGGAAEQFF.

This chain joins TRBV5-3 and TRBJ1-1; TRBD1 matches 7 bases. TRBV5-3 is flagged as an ORF with uncertain function. The CDR3 runs 15 residues. Losses at the gene ends were 0 bases for V and 1 base for J; bases not matched to a gene: 3. The CDR3 region is CARSLEAGGNTEAFF. CDR3 DNA: TGTGCCAGAAGCTTGGAGGCAGGGGGGAACACTGAAGCTTTCTTT.

This chain joins TRBV29-1 and TRBJ1-3; D is undetermined. The germline gives CDR1 SQVTM, CDR2 ANQGSEA. The CDR3 consists of 12 residues. CDR3 loop: CATPGAGNTIYF. The DNA of the CDR3 is TGCGCTACGCCGGGCGCTGGAAACACCATATATTTT.